The 20 T cell receptor beta chains below come from one sample, sequenced in a study of blood T cells in healthy people across ages (dated by TCRdb to between 2014 and 2017). Library preparation used 5' RACE. The sequencing machine was an Illumina HiSeq 2500. A second PCR of 7 to 11 cycles was performed with a sample-barcoded 5' primer and a J-beta primer mix. TCRdb applied fastp at Q25 and MiXCR to the public reads, then kept only in-frame beta chains. Rows matching on CDR3 protein sequence are summarized as one entry with the most common DNA and genes. The sample data list some 730,000 distinct CDR3 sequences, and approximately 22% of these were observed just once. 22% of the sample lies in the top ten. The sample comprised blood. The receptors come from a man aged 65 to 79 in good health.

This rearrangement joins TRBV20-1 to TRBJ2-4, with D possibly TRBD2 on 6 matching bases. Germline CDR1 reads DFQATT; CDR2 reads SNEGSKA (reference sequence). The CDR3 is 15 residues long. V lost 3 bases and J 5 bases, leaving 17 bases between the germline ends. This CDR3 reads CSARILAGRENIQYF. DNA of the CDR3: TGCAGTGCTAGGATACTGGCGGGAAGAGAAAACATTCAGTACTTC.

This clonotype has more than one count but fewer than ten. This sequence joins TRBV6-1 and TRBJ1-4; 9 bases match TRBD1. The trim removed 6 bases at V and 3 bases at J, leaving 2 bases unmatched. CDR1 is MNHNS and CDR2 is SASEGT in the germline V gene. This CDR3 is built from 14 residues. The CDR3: CASRRDRANEKLFF. CDR3 bases: TGTGCCAGCAGGCGGGACAGGGCTAATGAAAAACTGTTTTTT.

The chain has TRBV14 and TRBJ2-6; D remains unclear. The length of the CDR3 is 17 residues. Trimming cost V 6 bases and J 0 bases, with 15 bases left between them. Germline values: CDR1 SGHDN, CDR2 FVKESK. The CDR3 region is CASRTGQLSSGANVLTF. DNA of the CDR3: TGTGCCAGCAGAACGGGCCAGCTAAGCTCTGGGGCCAACGTCCTGACTTTC.

The genes are TRBV4-3 and TRBJ1-4; no firm D call. The CDR3 sequence is 16 residues long. Trimming removed 1 base at V and 0 bases at J, with 9 bases between. Germline values: CDR1 LGHNA, CDR2 YSLEER. The CDR3: CASSQAWDATNEKLFF. DNA for the CDR3: TGCGCCAGCAGCCAAGCCTGGGATGCAACTAATGAAAAACTGTTTTTT.

The genes are TRBV12-5 and TRBJ2-1; 10 nucleotides line up with TRBD2. The CDR3 length is 18 residues. Trimming cost V 6 bases and J 4 bases; bases outside gene matches: 15. CDR1 and CDR2 (germline): LGHNT, FRNRAP. The CDR3 DNA sequence: TGTGCTAGTGGCCCCACCACTAAAGCGGGGGGGCTTTACAATGAGCAGTTCTTC. It translates to CASGPTTKAGGLYNEQFF.

This clonotype turned up a few times. The chain carries TRBV4-2 and TRBJ2-7; D gene ambiguous. The CDR3 runs 14 residues. The germline V and J ends were trimmed by 1 base and 0 bases, with 7 bases remaining between them. CDR1 is LGHNA and CDR2 is YNFKEQ in the germline V gene. CDR3 region: CASSQGRASYEQYF. CDR3 bases: TGTGCCAGCAGCCAAGGGCGTGCCTCCTACGAGCAGTACTTC.

This clonotype was recorded a few times. The V call is TRBV7-2, the J call TRBJ2-7; D gene uncertain. The CDR3 totals 14 residues. CDR1 and CDR2 from the germline V gene are SGHTA and FQGNSA. Trimming removed 1 base at V and 2 bases at J, with 9 bases between. The CDR3 loop reads CASSLEVAPYEQYF. The CDR3 region has the DNA TGTGCCAGCAGCTTAGAGGTAGCTCCCTACGAGCAGTACTTC.

The rearrangement links TRBV7-2 to TRBJ1-2; the match to TRBD1 covers 11 bases. In germline, CDR1 is SGHTA, CDR2 FQGNSA. This CDR3 comprises 16 residues. With V trimmed by 0 bases and J by 7 bases, 7 bases remained unmatched. This CDR3 reads CASSLAFGQGAGGYTF. CDR3 nucleotides: TGTGCCAGCAGCTTAGCGTTCGGACAGGGGGCAGGTGGCTACACCTTC.

The chain has TRBV29-1 and TRBJ2-1, with 8 positions matching TRBD1. The CDR3 is made up of 18 amino acids. V lost 1 base to trimming and J lost 8 bases; unmatched junction nucleotides: 19. Germline values: CDR1 SQVTM, CDR2 ANQGSEA. CDR3: CSVEGVRGLGQVNDEQFF. CDR3 DNA: TGCAGCGTTGAAGGGGTTAGGGGTTTGGGACAGGTAAACGATGAGCAGTTCTTC.

The rearrangement uses TRBV11-2 and TRBJ2-5; D tentatively reads TRBD1 or TRBD2 (6 bases each). The V end was cut by 1 base, the J end by 5 bases, with 14 bases between. CDR1 is SGHAT, CDR2 FQNNGV, per germline. The CDR3 contains 15 residues. This CDR3 reads CASSLGFGGTETQYF. The DNA of the CDR3 is TGTGCCAGCAGCTTAGGATTCGGGGGCACGGAGACCCAGTACTTC.

This clonotype came up once. The chain joins TRBV5-6 to TRBJ2-2; 9 bases fit TRBD1. CDR3 length equals 17 residues. Germline CDR1 and CDR2: SGHDT and YYEEEE. V trimming: 3 bases; J trimming: 7 bases; junction bases outside the gene matches: 13. CDR3 sequence reads: CASSSRDRDADVGELFF. As DNA, the CDR3 is TGTGCCAGCAGCTCGAGGGACAGGGATGCTGATGTCGGGGAGCTGTTTTTT.

This clonotype was picked up a small number of times. The chain carries TRBV14 and TRBJ2-7; D gene unclear. The germline V gene has CDR1 SGHDN and CDR2 FVKESK. The CDR3 runs to 12 residues. V gave up 1 base and J gave up 2 bases, with 3 bases separating them. CDR3 in amino acids: CASSQAAYEQYF. CDR3 nucleotide sequence: TGTGCCAGCAGCCAAGCCGCCTACGAGCAGTACTTC.

This clonotype was found a few times. This chain joins TRBV24-1 and TRBJ2-7, with 10 bases aligning to TRBD1. The CDR3 runs 16 residues. Germline CDR1 and CDR2: KGHDR and SFDVKD. Losses at the gene ends were 4 bases for V and 0 bases for J; bases not matched to a gene: 5. The CDR3 spells CATSDPRQGASYEQYF. The DNA for the CDR3 is TGTGCCACCAGTGACCCTAGACAGGGGGCCTCCTACGAGCAGTACTTC.

This clonotype was seen a handful of times. V and J are TRBV4-1 and TRBJ2-2; 9 bases align to TRBD1. CDR1 MGHRA and CDR2 YSYEKL come from the germline V gene. The J segment lost 3 bases and the V segment lost 3 bases, leaving 8 bases of the junction unmatched. The CDR3 is 17 amino acids. Here the CDR3 reads CASSHAGRTGDTGELFF. The CDR3 coding sequence is TGCGCCAGCAGCCACGCCGGGAGGACAGGGGACACCGGGGAGCTGTTTTTT.

The chain links TRBV19 to TRBJ2-3; perhaps TRBD2 as D (6 bases). Trimming took 3 bases from V and 0 from J, leaving 10 bases between them. The germline gives CDR1 LNHDA, CDR2 SQIVND (reference sequence). This CDR3 region has 15 residues. This CDR3 reads CASSMAGTSTDTQYF. For the CDR3, the DNA is TGTGCCAGTAGTATGGCGGGAACTAGCACAGATACGCAGTATTTT.

This clonotype was observed a handful of times. The CDR3 reads CASSISTGTKQETQYF. The CDR3 region has the DNA TGTGCCAGCAGCATATCAACCGGGACTAAACAAGAGACCCAGTACTTC. V is TRBV13 and J is TRBJ2-5; 7 nucleotides line up with TRBD2. The CDR3 length is 16 residues. The junction had 11 bases not matched to a gene; V was cut back by 5 bases and J by 2 bases. Germline CDR1 is PRHDT and CDR2 is FYEKMQ (reference sequence).

In its sample, this clonotype was seen a few times. This sequence joins TRBV20-1 and TRBJ1-2; the match to TRBD1 covers 7 bases. V shed 8 bases, J shed 4 bases, and the junction held 4 bases outside the gene matches. The CDR3 spans 11 residues. Looked up from germline, CDR1 is DFQATT and CDR2 is SNEGSKA (reference sequence). The CDR3 loop reads CSQDRTYGYTF. The CDR3 DNA follows: TGCAGTCAGGACAGGACCTATGGCTACACCTTC.

The rearrangement links TRBV5-1 to TRBJ2-2; TRBD2 agrees at 11 bases. The V and J ends lost 0 bases and 2 bases, in that order; junction bases with no gene match: 3. Germline-derived CDR1 and CDR2 are SGHRS and YFSETQ. CDR3 length equals 17 residues. CDR3 coding DNA: TGCGCCAGCAGCTTGGAACTAGCGGGAGTAAACACCGGGGAGCTGTTTTTT. Amino acids: CASSLELAGVNTGELFF.

Only a few counts were recorded for this clonotype. The CDR3 DNA follows: TGTGCCAGCAGCCAACGTTCGCGGGAGGGCCTCAGAACAGATACGCAGTATTTT. Protein product: CASSQRSREGLRTDTQYF. The chain joins TRBV14 to TRBJ2-3; TRBD2 aligns across 9 bases. This CDR3 region has 18 residues. Trimming removed 2 bases from V and 3 bases from J; junction bases left unmatched: 12. CDR1 and CDR2 (germline): SGHDN, FVKESK.

The CDR3 DNA reads as TGTGCCAGCAGTTGGGGCGGGGCTACCTACGAGCAGTACTTC. This sequence encodes CASSWGGATYEQYF. The chain joins TRBV6-2 or TRBV6-3 to TRBJ2-7, with D perhaps matching TRBD2 (6 bases). Trimming pared 4 bases from V and 2 bases from J, leaving 12 bases between. The CDR3 consists of 14 residues. The germline gives CDR1 MNHEY, CDR2 SVGEGT.